Listed here are 14 T cell receptor beta chains from one sample, sequenced in a study of shared clonotypes between healthy human individuals. Libraries were prepared by immunoSEQ multiplex PCR; TCRdb keeps only in-frame clonotypes and omits some of them. Of roughly 1 million clones listed, roughly 80% are singletons. The sample taken for sequencing was memory CD4+ T cells sorted from blood. The subset: CD45RA-negative fraction. Receptor source: a young man in good health.

The chain couples TRBV23-1 to TRBJ1-5; TRBD1 is a possible D gene (5 bases). TRBV23-1 falls under the ORF class, with uncertain function. CDR3 length: 18 amino acids. The V end was cut by 4 bases, the J end by 0 bases, with 19 bases between. The CDR3 DNA follows: TGCGCCAGCAGTCTCTTTACCCACGGGACCTATAGCAATCAGCCCCAGCATTTT. Its protein is CASSLFTHGTYSNQPQHF.

The count of this clone is one. V and J are TRBV28 and TRBJ2-2; D call uncertain. The CDR3 runs 14 residues. V lost 6 bases and J 1 base, leaving 9 bases between the germline ends. Germline V CDR1 and CDR2: MDHEN, SYDVKM. The CDR3 is CASSPPKNTGELFF. The DNA for the CDR3 is TGTGCCAGCAGCCCCCCCAAGAACACCGGGGAGCTGTTTTTT.

This chain uses TRBV6-5 with TRBJ1-4; the D is unclear. CDR3 size: 14 residues. Germline V CDR1 and CDR2: MNHEY, SVGAGI. V lost 0 bases, J lost 8 bases, and 10 bases lay in between. In nucleotides, the CDR3 is TGTGCCAGCAGTTACTCACCCGGAGGAGAAAAACTGTTTTTT. Translation gives CASSYSPGGEKLFF.

The V call is TRBV18, the J call TRBJ2-4, with D perhaps matching TRBD2 (5 bases). The CDR3 extends over 18 amino acids. Trimming pared 3 bases from V and 0 bases from J, leaving 18 bases between. Per the germline V gene, CDR1 is KGHSH and CDR2 is LQKENI. CDR3 DNA sequence: TGTGCCAGCTCACCCAGCCGGGATCACCCCCTAGCCAAAAACATTCAGTACTTC. It encodes CASSPSRDHPLAKNIQYF. The variable domain in full, completed from reference TRBV18 and TRBJ2-4, reads NAGVMQNPRHLVRRRGQEARLRCSPMKGHSHVYWYRQLPEEGLKFMVYLQKENIIDESGMPKERFSAEFPKEGPSILRIQQVVRGDSAAYFCASSPSRDHPLAKNIQYFGAGTRLSVL.

The rearrangement uses TRBV5-1 and TRBJ2-3; D may be TRBD1 or TRBD2 (6 bases each). Trimming took 1 base from V and 2 from J, leaving 11 bases between them. Germline CDR1 reads SGHRS; CDR2 reads YFSETQ. The CDR3 runs to 15 residues. The CDR3 here is CASSLYAGHTDTQYF. CDR3 in DNA: TGCGCCAGCAGCTTGTATGCGGGACACACAGATACGCAGTATTTT. Drawing the rest from reference TRBV5-1 and TRBJ2-3, the complete variable domain is KAGVTQTPRYLIKTRGQQVTLSCSPISGHRSVSWYQQTPGQGLQFLFEYFSETQRNKGNFPGRFSGRQFSNSRSEMNVSTLELGDSALYLCASSLYAGHTDTQYFGPGTRLTVL.

The genes are TRBV2 and TRBJ2-5, with a weak D call TRBD1 (6 bases). The CDR3 loop spans 14 amino acids. Deletions cut 7 bases from V and 2 bases from J, with 14 bases between. The germline CDR1 and CDR2 sequences are SNHLY and FYNNEI. The CDR3 nucleotides are TGTGCCAGCAAACCCGACAGGCTACAAGAGACCCAGTACTTC. It is translated as CASKPDRLQETQYF.

The chain couples TRBV5-1 to TRBJ2-7, with D possibly being TRBD1 (5 bases). CDR3 length: 15 residues. CDR1 and CDR2 from the germline V gene are SGHRS and YFSETQ. The V gene lost 0 bases and the J gene lost 4 bases, with 14 bases spanning the gap. CDR3 region: CASSLDGQGRYEQYF. DNA for the CDR3: TGCGCCAGCAGCTTGGACGGGCAGGGAAGGTACGAGCAGTACTTC.

This clone came up once. The gene calls are TRBV2 and TRBJ2-7; D perhaps matches TRBD2 (5 bases). The germline V gene encodes CDR1 SNHLY and CDR2 FYNNEI. V lost 8 bases, J lost 1 base, and 9 bases lay in between. The CDR3 loop spans 12 amino acids. The CDR3 here is CASGRRSYEQYF. CDR3 in DNA: TGTGCCAGCGGTCGGAGGTCCTACGAGCAGTACTTC.

Concerning this clone: The sample carries other DNA sequences with the same CDR3. V and J are TRBV6-5 and TRBJ1-5; D remains ambiguous. Germline lookup yields CDR1 MNHEY and CDR2 SVGAGI. This CDR3 comprises 13 residues. V was pared by 8 bases and J by 0 bases, with 8 bases between. CDR3 sequence reads: CASRLDSNQPQHF. CDR3 sequence (DNA): TGTGCCAGCCGACTGGATAGCAATCAGCCCCAGCATTTT.

V usage is TRBV5-1 and J usage is TRBJ1-2, with 7 bases fitting TRBD1. Germline V gives CDR1 SGHRS, CDR2 YFSETQ. This CDR3 has 13 residues. With 4 bases clipped from V and 8 bases from J, the junction kept 8 bases outside the gene matches. Here the CDR3 DNA reads TGCGCCAGCAGCCGAGACAGGGTGTGGGGCTACACCTTC. It yields the protein CASSRDRVWGYTF.

This sequence joins TRBV27 and TRBJ2-3; 7 nucleotides match TRBD2. The germline V gene has CDR1 MNHEY and CDR2 SMNVEV (reference sequence). The CDR3 is made up of 15 amino acids. J lost 3 bases, V lost 6 bases, and 9 bases had no gene match. The CDR3 sequence is CASSSIRGVTDTQYF. The CDR3 region has the DNA TGTGCCAGCAGCAGTATTCGGGGGGTAACAGATACGCAGTATTTT.

V is TRBV6-5 and J is TRBJ2-7; TRBD1 or TRBD2 may be the D gene (5 bases each). This CDR3 has 16 residues. Trimming stripped 0 bases from V and 0 bases from J, with 12 bases between. In germline, CDR1 is MNHEY, CDR2 SVGAGI. The CDR3 protein is CASSYSFGGSSYEQYF. The CDR3 region has the DNA TGTGCCAGCAGTTACTCCTTTGGGGGTAGCTCCTACGAGCAGTACTTC.

V gene TRBV6-5 combines with J gene TRBJ2-5; D possibly matches TRBD1 or TRBD2 (5 bases each). V lost 8 bases, J lost 4 bases, and 17 bases lay in between. The germline CDR1 and CDR2 sequences are MNHEY and SVGAGI. This CDR3 region has 14 residues. The CDR3 nucleotides read TGTGCCAGCGGGGCTAATTTGGGGAGAGAGACCCAGTACTTC. This encodes CASGANLGRETQYF.

About this clone: Different DNA sequences within this sample yield the same CDR3. The gene calls are TRBV28 and TRBJ1-2, with D possibly being TRBD1 (5 bases). CDR1 MDHEN and CDR2 SYDVKM come from the germline V gene. The CDR3 is 13 amino acids. V was trimmed by 5 bases and J by 2 bases, leaving 9 bases between them. CDR3 DNA: TGTGCCAGCAGTGCCGGGGGGAACTATGGCTACACCTTC. Its translation: CASSAGGNYGYTF.